The rows below give T cell receptor beta chains drawn from one sample of a study of blood T cell repertoires in COVID-19. Method: immunoSEQ multiplex PCR; TCRdb's copy keeps in-frame clones and lacks some. The sample contains fewer than 250,000 clones, 70% to 90% of which appear only once. Source material: PBMCs or T cells enriched from blood (not recorded which). All receptors derive from a man aged 50 to 59 who had been exposed to COVID-19. CDR3s include the opening cysteine and the closing phenylalanine or tryptophan. A D gene is named only where the DNA matches it firmly. A clone size is listed for some rows: how often the clone was seen (once, few, many), or a class if it is expanded.

>-|TRBV4-1|TRBJ2-3|-
CASRIAGTTTSTDTQYF
TGCGCCAGCAGAATAGCCGGGACAACTACTAGCACAGATACGCAGTATTTT
>-|TRBV5-5|TRBJ1-2|TRBD1
CASSLALFRTGLSGYTF
TGTGCCAGCAGCTTGGCCCTCTTTAGGACAGGGTTATCAGGCTACACCTTC
>-|TRBV6-4|TRBJ1-1|TRBD1
CASSPDRLNTEAFF
TGTGCCAGCAGTCCGGACAGGTTGAACACTGAAGCTTTCTTT
>few|TRBV24-1|TRBJ2-1|TRBD2
CATSRAGRGWDEQFF
TGTGCCACCAGCCGGGCAGGGCGGGGGTGGGATGAGCAGTTCTTC
>-|TRBV4-1|TRBJ2-1|-
CASSQDHLLAYNEQFF
TGCGCCAGCAGCCAAGATCACCTATTAGCCTACAATGAGCAGTTCTTC
>-|TRBV7-9|TRBJ1-2|-
CASSLVQGSPGYTF
TGTGCCAGCAGCTTAGTACAGGGATCCCCTGGCTACACCTTC
>-|TRBV25-1|TRBJ1-1|TRBD1
CASSGDRVVFDVTEAFF
TGTGCCAGCAGTGGCGACAGGGTTGTTTTTGATGTCACTGAAGCTTTCTTT
>-|TRBV10-3|TRBJ2-7|TRBD2
CAIGIAGPYDEQYF
TGTGCCATCGGAATAGCGGGGCCGTACGACGAGCAGTACTTC
>-|TRBV21-1|TRBJ1-1|-
CASSKGILGQAGAFF
TGTGCCAGCAGCAAAGGTATCCTCGGACAGGCCGGCGCTTTCTTT
>-|TRBV29-1|TRBJ1-1|TRBD1
CSVKSSQGGNTEAFF
TGCAGCGTTAAATCGTCACAGGGGGGGAACACTGAAGCTTTCTTT
>-|TRBV18|TRBJ1-4|-
CASSHGQARANEKLFF
TGTGCCAGCTCACACGGCCAAGCGAGGGCTAATGAAAAACTGTTTTTT
>-|TRBV5-1|TRBJ2-2|-
CASSLDDYLNTGELFF
TGCGCCAGCAGCTTGGATGACTACCTGAACACCGGGGAGCTGTTTTTT
>-|TRBV7-9|TRBJ1-4|-
CASSTATNEKLFF
TGTGCCAGCAGTACGGCAACTAATGAAAAACTGTTTTTT
>-|TRBV2|TRBJ1-2|-
CASSVDSPVGYGYTF
TGTGCCAGCAGTGTCGACAGTCCCGTGGGCTATGGCTACACCTTC
>-|TRBV7-6|TRBJ2-6|TRBD2
CASHFASGERSGANVLTF
TGTGCCAGTCATTTCGCGAGCGGGGAGCGCTCTGGGGCCAACGTCCTGACTTTC
>-|TRBV19|TRBJ2-5|TRBD2
CASSIVAGGWYQETQYF
TGTGCCAGTAGTATAGTAGCGGGGGGCTGGTACCAAGAGACCCAGTACTTC
>-|TRBV27|TRBJ1-2|TRBD1
CASSRDRGAHGYTF
TGTGCCAGCAGTCGGGACAGGGGCGCGCATGGCTACACCTTC
>-|TRBV12-3/TRBV12-4|TRBJ2-3|-
CASTYLTDTQYF
TGTGCCAGCACCTATCTTACAGATACGCAGTATTTT
>-|TRBV28|TRBJ2-1|-
CASSVIGGRTSDEQFF
TGTGCCAGCAGTGTGATCGGTGGGAGAACATCAGATGAGCAGTTCTTC
>-|TRBV19|TRBJ1-5|-
CASSIDGNNQPQHF
TGTGCCAGTAGTATTGACGGGAACAATCAGCCCCAGCATTTT
>-|TRBV10-1|TRBJ1-5|-
CASSVPLRGRSNQPQHF
TGCGCCAGCAGCGTTCCACTGAGGGGGAGAAGCAATCAGCCCCAGCATTTT
>-|TRBV6-5|TRBJ1-2|-
CASSLRSSFLGYTF
TGTGCCAGCAGTCTGAGGAGCTCGTTCCTTGGCTACACCTTC
>-|TRBV5-1|TRBJ2-7|TRBD1
CASSPTGGANYEQYF
TGCGCCAGCAGCCCTACAGGGGGCGCCAACTACGAGCAGTACTTC
>-|TRBV5-1|TRBJ2-1|-
CASSLGSDPYNEQFF
TGCGCCAGCAGCTTGGGCAGCGACCCCTACAATGAGCAGTTCTTC
>-|TRBV5-1|TRBJ1-2|-
CASSNMTGGFGYTF
TGCGCCAGCAGCAACATGACGGGGGGTTTTGGCTACACCTTC
>-|TRBV11-2|TRBJ1-2|-
CASSRGDWDGYTF
TGTGCCAGCAGCCGCGGTGATTGGGATGGCTACACCTTC
>-|TRBV2|TRBJ1-1|-
CASSELTNTEAFF
TGTGCCAGCAGTGAACTAACGAACACTGAAGCTTTCTTT
>once|TRBV5-1|TRBJ2-4|-
CASSIGTRGVILAKNIQYF
TGCGCCAGCAGCATCGGGACAAGGGGAGTAATACTAGCCAAAAACATTCAGTACTTC
>-|TRBV5-4|TRBJ2-1|-
CASSLAARDWWNEQFF
TGTGCCAGCAGCTTGGCTGCTAGAGATTGGTGGAATGAGCAGTTCTTC
>-|TRBV29-1|TRBJ1-6|TRBD1
CSVRQGNSPLHF
TGCAGCGTTCGACAGGGTAATTCACCCCTCCACTTT
>-|TRBV4-2|TRBJ2-3|TRBD1
CASSQVVAGGDTQYF
TGTGCCAGCAGCCAAGTTGTGGCAGGGGGCGATACGCAGTATTTT
>once|TRBV5-1|TRBJ1-3|-
CASSLTAIDSGNTIYF
TGCGCCAGCAGCTTGACAGCCATTGACTCTGGAAACACCATATATTTT
>-|TRBV3-1/TRBV3-2|TRBJ2-5|-
CASSLQGGGETQYF
TGTGCCAGCAGTCTCCAGGGAGGAGGGGAGACCCAGTACTTC
>once|TRBV27|TRBJ1-1|-
CASSANLQGRTEAFF
TGTGCCAGCAGTGCAAACCTTCAGGGGCGCACTGAAGCTTTCTTT
>-|TRBV27|TRBJ1-2|-
CASKGGGVSYGYTF
TGTGCCTCCAAGGGAGGAGGTGTAAGCTATGGCTACACCTTC
>-|TRBV5-1|TRBJ1-2|-
CASSLGGRGVLRYGYTF
TGCGCCAGCAGCTTGGGGGGCAGAGGAGTTTTACGGTATGGCTACACCTTC
>-|TRBV5-1|TRBJ2-1|TRBD1
CASSTATGGLSYNEQFF
TGCGCCAGCAGCACGGCGACAGGGGGGCTTTCCTACAATGAGCAGTTCTTC
>-|TRBV13|TRBJ1-2|-
CASRPLGGRYGYTF
TGTGCCAGCAGGCCGTTGGGGGGACGCTATGGCTACACCTTC
>-|TRBV10-3|TRBJ2-1|TRBD1
CAISEDRVHNEQFF
TGTGCCATCAGTGAGGACAGGGTCCACAATGAGCAGTTCTTC
>-|TRBV7-7|TRBJ2-5|-
CASSPQSGEETQYF
TGTGCTAGCAGTCCACAGTCGGGGGAAGAGACCCAGTACTTC
>-|TRBV28|TRBJ2-7|TRBD2
CASSLGGGAYEQYF
TGTGCCAGCAGTTTGGGGGGGGGTGCCTACGAGCAGTACTTC
>-|TRBV5-4|TRBJ2-3|-
CASSLTQTSTDTQYF
TGTGCCAGCAGCTTGACCCAGACTAGCACAGATACGCAGTATTTT
>-|TRBV7-8|TRBJ1-3|-
CASSFDRISGNTIYF
TGTGCCAGCAGCTTCGACAGGATCTCTGGAAACACCATATATTTT
>-|TRBV10-2|TRBJ2-3|TRBD1
CASSRQGGALAADTQYF
TGCGCCAGCAGCAGACAGGGGGGTGCACTAGCTGCAGATACGCAGTATTTT
>-|TRBV9|TRBJ2-5|TRBD2
CASSAGLATTQETQYF
TGTGCCAGCAGTGCAGGACTAGCGACAACCCAAGAGACCCAGTACTTC
>-|TRBV5-1|TRBJ2-2|-
CASSLFPGNTGELFF
TGCGCCAGCAGCTTGTTCCCGGGAAACACCGGGGAGCTGTTTTTT
>-|TRBV18|TRBJ2-3|TRBD2
CASSWGGGPASDTQYF
TGTGCCAGCTCATGGGGCGGGGGGCCCGCTTCAGATACGCAGTATTTT
>-|TRBV5-1|TRBJ2-7|TRBD1
CASKEQGSSAYEQYF
TGCGCCAGCAAAGAACAGGGGAGTTCGGCCTACGAGCAGTACTTC
>-|TRBV28|TRBJ1-5|TRBD1
CASSLGTGGNQPQHF
TGTGCCAGCAGTTTAGGGACAGGGGGCAATCAGCCCCAGCATTTT